The 12 T cell receptor beta chains in this list originate from one sample, sequenced in a study of CD8 T cells in ankylosing spondylitis. The study's findings and limits: One TCR beta motif, made up of eight highly homologous variants, appeared characteristic of ankylosing spondylitis blood.

For these receptors, no antigen is known. Each CDR3 protein is one row after TCRdb ran MiXCR on the 5' RACE reads. The sample has a few hundred thousand distinct CDR3 sequences; 5.5% to 7.5% are singletons. The sample was blood, either unsorted or a sorted T cell fraction (not recorded which). The receptor source for this set is a male donor with ankylosing spondylitis.

This clonotype was seen a few times. The genes are TRBV21-1 and TRBJ2-7; TRBD1, the table's D call, lacks a check against the DNA. TRBV21-1 corresponds to a pseudogene. This CDR3 is built from 17 residues. CDR3 nucleotide sequence: TGTGCCAGCAGCAAAACCGCTCGGGGGACGAACTCCTACGAGCAGTACTTC. This sequence encodes CASSKTARGTNSYEQYF.

This clonotype was counted many times. The rearrangement joins TRBV29-1 to TRBJ1-5, with D perhaps matching TRBD1 (5 bases). This CDR3 contains 13 residues. From germline, CDR1 is SQVTM and CDR2 ANQGSEA. Between the trimmed V and J ends, which lost 4 bases and 0 bases, there was a span of 7 bases. Here the CDR3 DNA reads TGCAGCGTTGGACAGTTTAGCAATCAGCCCCAGCATTTT. This codes for CSVGQFSNQPQHF.

This clonotype was counted many times. V and J are TRBV5-1 and TRBJ2-3; 8 positions agree with TRBD2. Germline V gene lookup returns CDR1 SGHRS and CDR2 YFSETQ. The CDR3 is 17 residues long. V shed 3 bases, J shed 1 base, and the junction held 10 bases outside the gene matches. CDR3 residues: CASSSPGGDIRTDTQYF. CDR3 nucleotide sequence: TGCGCCAGCAGCTCCCCGGGGGGGGACATCCGCACAGATACGCAGTATTTT.

A few counts support this clonotype. The rearrangement joins TRBV4-3 to TRBJ2-7, with D maybe TRBD2 (5 bases). Looked up from germline, CDR1 is LGHNA and CDR2 is YSLEER. The CDR3 spans 16 residues. V was cut by 0 bases and J by 2 bases, with 14 bases left in between. This chain's CDR3 is CASSQDEGSITYEQYF. The CDR3 nucleotides read TGCGCCAGCAGCCAAGACGAGGGTTCGATTACCTACGAGCAGTACTTC.

The chain carries TRBV4-2 and TRBJ2-7, with TRBD1 matching over 7 bases. CDR1 and CDR2 (germline): LGHNA, YNFKEQ. CDR3 length equals 14 residues. J lost 2 bases, V lost 4 bases, and 5 bases had no gene match. The CDR3 DNA reads as TGTGCCAGCAGCCTCGGGACAGATCCCTACGAGCAGTACTTC. Its translation: CASSLGTDPYEQYF.

This clonotype was seen repeatedly, ten times or more. The chain combines TRBV10-3 with TRBJ2-7, with D possibly being TRBD1 or TRBD2 (6 bases each). V was clipped by 4 bases and J by 3 bases, with 13 bases between them. This CDR3 comprises 14 residues. CDR1 ENHRY and CDR2 SYGVKD come from the germline V gene. CDR3 sequence reads: CAISVRTAGYEQYF. The CDR3 DNA sequence: TGTGCCATCAGTGTTCGGACAGCGGGCTACGAGCAGTACTTC.

This clonotype has only a few counts. This rearrangement joins TRBV7-8 to TRBJ2-5, with D perhaps matching TRBD2 (7 bases). Germline V lookup: CDR1 SGHVS, CDR2 FQNEAQ. V shed 8 bases and J shed 6 bases, with 22 bases lying between them. The CDR3 length is 15 residues. CDR3 region: CASAQRGGVKQTQYF. Written as DNA, the CDR3 is TGTGCCAGCGCTCAAAGGGGGGGAGTAAAACAGACCCAGTACTTC. Looking up the rest from reference TRBV7-8 and TRBJ2-5 gives the full variable domain: GAGVSQSPRYKVAKRGQDVALRCDPISGHVSLFWYQQALGQGPEFLTYFQNEAQLDKSGLPSDRFFAERPEGSVSTLKIQRTQQEDSAVYLCASAQRGGVKQTQYFGPGTRLLVL.

This clonotype was seen many times. The chain's CDR3 is CASSQSGGSAYNEQFF. In DNA form, the CDR3 reads TGTGCCAGCAGTCAAAGTGGCGGGAGCGCCTACAATGAGCAGTTCTTC. V and J are TRBV7-9 and TRBJ2-1, with 7 bases identical to TRBD2. Germline-derived CDR1 and CDR2 are SEHNR and FQNEAQ (reference sequence). The CDR3 contains 16 residues. The V gene end was trimmed by 6 bases and the J gene end by 2 bases; junction bases not matched to a gene: 10. The full variable domain, its missing parts supplied by reference TRBV7-9 and TRBJ2-1, is DTGVSQNPRHKITKRGQNVTFRCDPISEHNRLYWYRQTLGQGPEFLTYFQNEAQLEKSRLLSDRFSAERPKGSFSTLEIQRTEQGDSAMYLCASSQSGGSAYNEQFFGPGTRLTVL.

Concerning this clonotype: A junction boundary mismatches the germline segment, possibly from a read error. The chain joins TRBV5-5 to TRBJ1-1, with no clear D. The CDR3 consists of 15 residues. Germline lookup yields CDR1 SGHKS and CDR2 YYEKEE (reference sequence). This chain's CDR3 is CASSLVFGRNTESFF. Here the CDR3 DNA reads TGTGCCAGCAGCTTGGTGTTCGGCAGGAACACTGAATCTTTCTTT.

V is TRBV5-1 and J is TRBJ2-5, with 9 nucleotides matching TRBD2. This CDR3 has 14 residues. Germline V gene data show CDR1 as SGHRS and CDR2 as YFSETQ. V shed 6 bases, J shed 5 bases, and the junction held 8 bases outside the gene matches. CDR3 in DNA: TGCGCCAGCAACCAGCGGGGGGACTGGGAGACCCAGTACTTC. As protein: CASNQRGDWETQYF. The complete variable domain, with remaining parts taken from reference TRBV5-1 and TRBJ2-5, reads KAGVTQTPRYLIKTRGQQVTLSCSPISGHRSVSWYQQTPGQGLQFLFEYFSETQRNKGNFPGRFSGRQFSNSRSEMNVSTLELGDSALYLCASNQRGDWETQYFGPGTRLLVL.

CDR3 sequence (DNA): TGTGCCACCAGTGATCTTGACACCGGGGAGCTGTTTTTT. Protein product: CATSDLDTGELFF. V and J are TRBV24-1 and TRBJ2-2; D unresolved. The CDR3 has 13 residues. The V and J ends lost 3 bases and 3 bases respectively, with 4 bases between them. CDR1 is KGHDR, CDR2 SFDVKD, per germline.

This clonotype was observed a handful of times. CDR3 residues: CSARLRTDPAKNIQYF. CDR3 nucleotides: TGCAGTGCTAGACTCCGGACAGACCCCGCCAAAAACATTCAGTACTTC. V is TRBV20-1 and J is TRBJ2-4, with a tentative D call TRBD1 (6 bases). The CDR3 contains 16 residues. In germline, CDR1 is DFQATT, CDR2 SNEGSKA (reference sequence). Trimming pared 2 bases from V and 1 base from J, leaving 15 bases between.